These 12 T cell receptor beta chains share one sample of origin, sequenced in a study of blood T cells in healthy people across ages. Together with a sample-barcoded 5' primer, a J-beta primer mix was included in a second PCR lasting about 6 to 11 cycles. TCRdb reprocessed the 5' RACE reads with MiXCR, giving one entry per CDR3 protein. The sample records roughly 1.7 million distinct CDR3 sequences, roughly 32% being singletons. Sample: blood. The receptors stem from a woman between 25 and 40 years old in good health.

The V and J genes are TRBV27 and TRBJ2-7, with no clear D. The CDR3 loop spans 13 amino acids. V was clipped by 2 bases and J by 3 bases, with 8 bases between them. The germline V gene encodes CDR1 MNHEY and CDR2 SMNVEV (reference sequence). In nucleotides, the CDR3 is TGTGCCAGCAGTTTAAAGCCAAACTACGAGCAGTACTTC. Translated, it gives CASSLKPNYEQYF.

This clonotype was recorded only once. J is TRBJ2-6 and V is TRBV6-2 or TRBV6-3, with 10 bases that match TRBD2. J gave up 1 base and V 4 bases, and 4 bases lay outside the gene matches. The CDR3 loop spans 17 amino acids. Germline V lookup: CDR1 MNHEY, CDR2 SVGEGT. CDR3 nucleotide sequence: TGTGCCAGCAGTTCTCTAGCGGGGGATTCTGGGGCCAACGTCCTGACTTTC. Translation gives CASSSLAGDSGANVLTF.

This clonotype was recorded a few times. The chain uses TRBV13 and TRBJ2-3; D perhaps matches TRBD2 (5 bases). This CDR3 is built from 15 residues. V lost 5 bases and J lost 1, with 13 bases in between. Germline CDR1 reads PRHDT; CDR2 reads FYEKMQ (reference sequence). The CDR3 is CASSLALKGTDTQYF. CDR3 in DNA: TGTGCCAGCAGCCTAGCCCTTAAGGGCACAGATACGCAGTATTTT.

The genes are TRBV11-3 and TRBJ2-1; 9 nucleotides align to TRBD1. Looked up from germline, CDR1 is SGHNT and CDR2 is YENEEA. After removal of 1 base from V and 6 bases from J, the junction contained 7 bases not matched to a gene. The CDR3 runs to 16 residues. In nucleotides, the CDR3 is TGTGCCAGCAGCTTAGGAGGGACAGGGCCCCTCAATGAGCAGTTCTTC. This gives the protein CASSLGGTGPLNEQFF.

The rearrangement uses TRBV6-1 and TRBJ2-1; 10 bases align to TRBD2. Germline V gene lookup returns CDR1 MNHNS and CDR2 SASEGT. The CDR3 contains 14 residues. V gave up 4 bases and J gave up 6 bases; unmatched junction bases: 3. CDR3 residues: CASSVLAGVNEQFF. The DNA for the CDR3 is TGTGCCAGCAGTGTTCTAGCGGGAGTCAATGAGCAGTTCTTC.

This clonotype was counted a few times. V usage is TRBV10-3 and J usage is TRBJ1-1; D might be TRBD1 (6 bases). CDR3 length: 16 amino acids. Trimming cost V 7 bases and J 1 base, with 19 bases left between them. From germline, CDR1 is ENHRY and CDR2 SYGVKD. CDR3 loop: CAITPLIGQSNTEAFF. The CDR3 coding sequence is TGTGCCATCACCCCTCTCATCGGACAGTCGAACACTGAAGCTTTCTTT.

This clonotype was counted a few times. The gene calls are TRBV20-1 and TRBJ2-3; D perhaps matches TRBD2 (6 bases). Germline V CDR1 and CDR2: DFQATT, SNEGSKA (reference sequence). The CDR3 has 16 residues. The ends were cut back, 4 bases at V and 1 base at J, with 18 bases in the middle. CDR3 DNA: TGCAGTGCTATTTTCCGGGGGTTTTCGGGCACAGATACGCAGTATTTT. This encodes CSAIFRGFSGTDTQYF.

CDR3 sequence reads: CSARDLSGGAGETQYF. CDR3 DNA sequence: TGCAGTGCTAGAGATCTTAGCGGGGGGGCCGGAGAGACCCAGTACTTC. The rearrangement uses TRBV20-1 and TRBJ2-5; TRBD2 matches at 11 bases. The germline gives CDR1 DFQATT, CDR2 SNEGSKA (reference sequence). V shed 0 bases and J 4 bases; nucleotides not matched to a gene: 7. This CDR3 has 16 amino acids.

The CDR3 region has the DNA TGTGCCAGCAGCTTGGACTCGGGACAGGCCAATGAGCAGTTCTTC. Translating it yields CASSLDSGQANEQFF. The chain recombines TRBV7-8 with TRBJ2-1; 8 nucleotides agree with TRBD1. This CDR3 has 15 amino acids. Germline V CDR1 and CDR2: SGHVS, FQNEAQ. V lost 3 bases and J lost 6; bases outside the gene matches: 7.

In its sample, this clonotype was seen many times. This chain joins TRBV7-2 and TRBJ2-5; 10 bases map to TRBD2. The CDR3 is made up of 15 amino acids. Germline loops: CDR1 SGHTA, CDR2 FQGNSA. Trimming at V came to 4 bases and at J to 2 bases, leaving 4 bases not matched to a gene. The DNA for the CDR3 is TGTGCCAGCAGCTCAACTAGCGGGGTACAAGAGACCCAGTACTTC. This codes for CASSSTSGVQETQYF.

This sequence joins TRBV2 and TRBJ2-1; TRBD2 agrees at 7 bases. V shed 7 bases, J shed 6 bases, and the junction held 15 bases outside the gene matches. Germline V lookup: CDR1 SNHLY, CDR2 FYNNEI. This CDR3 has 16 residues. CDR3 residues: CASKKWGGGSANEQFF. Here the CDR3 DNA reads TGTGCCAGCAAAAAGTGGGGGGGAGGGAGCGCCAATGAGCAGTTCTTC. The variable domain in full, completed from reference TRBV2 and TRBJ2-1, reads EPEVTQTPSHQVTQMGQEVILRCVPISNHLYFYWYRQILGQKVEFLVSFYNNEISEKSEIFDDQFSVERPDGSNFTLKIRSTKLEDSAMYFCASKKWGGGSANEQFFGPGTRLTVL.

The rearrangement uses TRBV28 and TRBJ1-2, with a tentative D call TRBD1 (6 bases). The CDR3 contains 17 residues. V lost 6 bases, J lost 0 bases, and 20 bases lay in between. The V gene's germline CDR1 is MDHEN and CDR2 SYDVKM. The CDR3 DNA sequence: TGTGCCAGCAGCTCTGCTCCCCCGGAGGGGGCTAACTATGGCTACACCTTC. Protein sequence: CASSSAPPEGANYGYTF.